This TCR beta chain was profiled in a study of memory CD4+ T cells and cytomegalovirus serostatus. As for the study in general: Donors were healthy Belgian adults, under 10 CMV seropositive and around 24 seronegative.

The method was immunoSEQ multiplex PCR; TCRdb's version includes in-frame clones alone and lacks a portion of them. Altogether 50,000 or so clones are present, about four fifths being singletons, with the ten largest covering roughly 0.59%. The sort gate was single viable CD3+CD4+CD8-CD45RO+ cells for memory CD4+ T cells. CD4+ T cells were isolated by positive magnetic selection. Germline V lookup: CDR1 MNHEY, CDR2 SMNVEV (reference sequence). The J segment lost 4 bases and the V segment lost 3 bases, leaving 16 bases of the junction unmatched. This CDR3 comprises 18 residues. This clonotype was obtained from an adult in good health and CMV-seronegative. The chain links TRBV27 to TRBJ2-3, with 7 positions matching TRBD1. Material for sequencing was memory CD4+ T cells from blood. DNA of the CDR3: TGTGCCAGCAGTTTTCTATTAGGTGGCAGGGGGTTTGCAGATACGCAGTATTTT. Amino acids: CASSFLLGGRGFADTQYF.